This T cell receptor beta chain was identified in a study of cytomegalovirus exposure and HLA in healthy donors. Study at large: Most donors, around 81% of some 400 genotyped, fell in the Caucasian-associated ancestry cluster. Study conclusions and caveats: A later analysis found that most CMV-associated TCR beta chains appeared HLA-restricted. TCR beta chains numbering more than 150 were designated cytomegalovirus-associated.

The PCR had 60 Vbeta and 13 Jbeta primers. Some clones are missing from TCRdb's copy, which holds only in-frame ones; the method was immunoSEQ multiplex PCR. The sample records about 150,000 clones, 68% being singletons. For this clone: Its antigen remains unknown.

V was trimmed by 3 bases and J by 2 bases, leaving 10 bases between them. The CDR3 contains 14 residues. Germline CDR1 and CDR2: SNHLY and FYNNEI. Although they were nominally healthy when sampled, donors likely had unrecorded immune exposures. The chain joins TRBV2 to TRBJ1-1, with D uncertain. The receptor comes from a man between 60 and 70 years old in good health and CMV-seronegative. Sequences were obtained from PBMCs. The CDR3 nucleotides read TGTGCCAGCAGTGAGGTCGGGGTAAACACTGAAGCTTTCTTT. Encoded protein: CASSEVGVNTEAFF.